This passage covers 21 T cell receptor beta chains from one sample sequenced in a study of cytomegalovirus exposure and HLA in healthy donors. In the PCR, 60 Vbeta and 13 Jbeta primers were used. Clones were read by immunoSEQ multiplex PCR, and TCRdb kept only the in-frame ones, dropping some. The sample gives around 160,000 clones, roughly 80% of which show up once; about 2% is in the top ten. The sequenced material came from PBMCs. Receptors originate from a human donor in good health.

The V gene is TRBV5-6, the J gene TRBJ1-1, with D perhaps TRBD1 (5 bases). The V end lost 5 bases, the J end lost 6 bases, and 14 bases lay between the germline ends. The CDR3 has 13 residues. Germline-derived CDR1 and CDR2 are SGHDT and YYEEEE. CDR3 protein: CASRLKGIPEAFF. Here the CDR3 DNA reads TGTGCCAGCAGGTTGAAGGGGATACCTGAAGCTTTCTTT. Looking up the rest from reference TRBV5-6 and TRBJ1-1 gives the full variable domain: DAGVTQSPTHLIKTRGQQVTLRCSPKSGHDTVSWYQQALGQGPQFIFQYYEEEERQRGNFPDRFSGHQFPNYSSELNVNALLLGDSALYLCASRLKGIPEAFFGQGTRLTVV.

The chain recombines TRBV5-4 with TRBJ2-3, with TRBD2 matching 9 bases. This CDR3 comprises 16 residues. Germline CDR1 and CDR2: SGHNT and YYREEE (reference sequence). V lost 3 bases, J lost 5 bases, and 10 bases stayed unmatched. This CDR3 is CASSWTMTSGGDTQYF. As DNA, the CDR3 is TGTGCCAGCAGCTGGACAATGACTAGCGGTGGAGATACGCAGTATTTT.

V is TRBV9 and J is TRBJ1-6, with 8 bases identical to TRBD1. V lost 2 bases, J lost 7 bases, and 8 bases stayed unmatched. This CDR3 has 16 residues. Germline-derived CDR1 and CDR2 are SGDLS and YYNGEE. This CDR3 reads CASSVATGEENSPLHF. The CDR3, as DNA: TGTGCCAGCAGCGTTGCGACAGGGGAAGAAAATTCACCCCTCCACTTT. The full variable domain, completed using reference TRBV9 and TRBJ1-6, is DSGVTQTPKHLITATGQRVTLRCSPRSGDLSVYWYQQSLDQGLQFLIQYYNGEERAKGNILERFSAQQFPDLHSELNLSSLELGDSALYFCASSVATGEENSPLHFGNGTRLTVT.

This chain links TRBV19 with TRBJ2-1; 10 bases are shared with TRBD2. Per the germline V gene, CDR1 is LNHDA and CDR2 is SQIVND (reference sequence). J lost 3 bases, V lost 5 bases, and 7 bases had no gene match. This CDR3 is built from 16 residues. CDR3 DNA: TGTGCCAGTAGTCCTTTAGCGGGGGGCCACTACAATGAGCAGTTCTTC. Amino acids: CASSPLAGGHYNEQFF.

This chain joins TRBV4-1 and TRBJ2-5, with TRBD2 matching over 10 bases. The CDR3 sequence is 15 residues long. V dropped 4 bases and J dropped 1; count of bases not matched to a gene: 3. CDR1 is MGHRA and CDR2 is YSYEKL in the germline V gene. CDR3 nucleotides: TGCGCCAGCAGCCTTAGCGGGGGGACCCAAGAGACCCAGTACTTC. It is translated as CASSLSGGTQETQYF.

The chain is built from TRBV27 and TRBJ1-6; no definite D call. The CDR3 is made up of 14 amino acids. Trimming pared 3 bases from V and 6 bases from J, leaving 9 bases between. CDR1 and CDR2 from the germline V gene are MNHEY and SMNVEV (reference sequence). Here the CDR3 DNA reads TGTGCCAGCAGTTTGGGCGGGCCTAATTCACCCCTCCACTTT. This gives the protein CASSLGGPNSPLHF.

This chain links TRBV2 with TRBJ2-5, with D unclear. Trimming cost V 6 bases and J 0 bases, with 8 bases left between them. The CDR3 runs to 13 residues. Per the germline V gene, CDR1 is SNHLY and CDR2 is FYNNEI. The CDR3 region has the DNA TGTGCCAGCAGGGCTTCGTACCAAGAGACCCAGTACTTC. Translated, it gives CASRASYQETQYF.

V is TRBV9 and J is TRBJ2-7; D is perhaps TRBD2 (6 bases). The CDR3 spans 14 residues. From germline, CDR1 is SGDLS and CDR2 YYNGEE. The V end was cut by 2 bases, the J end by 7 bases, with 16 bases between. In nucleotides, the CDR3 is TGTGCCAGCAGCGTCGGTCAGGGACTTCGGGAGCAGTACTTC. Its translation: CASSVGQGLREQYF.

The chain joins TRBV27 to TRBJ1-4, with a possible D match to TRBD1 (5 bases). Germline CDR1 is MNHEY and CDR2 is SMNVEV (reference sequence). Deletions cut 4 bases from V and 0 bases from J, with 12 bases between. This CDR3 comprises 16 residues. The CDR3 DNA reads TGTGCCAGCAGTTCTCGGACAATTGCAACTAATGAAAAACTGTTTTTT. Protein: CASSSRTIATNEKLFF.

This sequence joins TRBV4-3 and TRBJ1-1, with TRBD1 matching over 8 bases. The CDR3 runs 16 residues. Germline V CDR1 and CDR2: LGHNA, YSLEER. Trimming cost V 2 bases and J 1 base; bases outside gene matches: 6. The CDR3 here is CASSQYGQGPNTEAFF. The CDR3 region has the DNA TGCGCCAGCAGCCAATATGGACAGGGCCCGAACACTGAAGCTTTCTTT.

This clone was observed a single time. V gene TRBV7-2 combines with J gene TRBJ2-5, with 10 bases matching TRBD2. V trimming: 2 bases; J trimming: 3 bases; junction bases outside the gene matches: 9. The length of the CDR3 is 17 residues. CDR1 and CDR2 (germline): SGHTA, FQGNSA. CDR3 DNA sequence: TGTGCCAGCAGCTTATACAGCGGGGGGGCCGCCAAAGAGACCCAGTACTTC. Translating it yields CASSLYSGGAAKETQYF.

The genes are TRBV13 and TRBJ1-1; D unclear. Germline V gene lookup returns CDR1 PRHDT and CDR2 FYEKMQ (reference sequence). V lost 3 bases, J lost 1 base, and 6 bases lay in between. There are 13 residues in the CDR3. The CDR3 loop reads CASSFAENTEAFF. CDR3 DNA: TGTGCCAGCAGCTTTGCAGAGAACACTGAAGCTTTCTTT.

Only a few counts were recorded for this clone. This rearrangement joins TRBV7-9 to TRBJ2-1, with 9 bases aligning to TRBD2. The V gene end was trimmed by 1 base and the J gene end by 5 bases; junction bases not matched to a gene: 6. CDR1 and CDR2 from the germline V gene are SEHNR and FQNEAQ (reference sequence). CDR3 length: 16 residues. The CDR3 loop is CASSLVSTSGDNEQFF. The CDR3 nucleotides are TGTGCCAGCAGCTTAGTTTCGACTAGCGGAGACAATGAGCAGTTCTTC.

The chain recombines TRBV5-4 with TRBJ2-7; 9 bases are a match to TRBD1. CDR1 SGHNT and CDR2 YYREEE come from the germline V gene (reference sequence). CDR3 length: 14 amino acids. V was clipped by 2 bases and J by 2 bases; unmatched bases: 2. In DNA, the CDR3 is TGTGCCAGCAGCTTATGGGACAGGGCCTACGAGCAGTACTTC. As protein: CASSLWDRAYEQYF.

This clone was counted a single time. The junction shows a germline mismatch at one end, possibly a read error. This chain uses TRBV7-9 with TRBJ1-1; a weak D match, TRBD1 (5 bases). The CDR3 runs 15 residues. The germline gives CDR1 SEHNR, CDR2 FQNEAQ (reference sequence). In DNA, the CDR3 is TGTTCCAGCAGCACCGGTCGGACACCGAACACTGAAGCTTTCTTT. Translated, it gives CSSSTGRTPNTEAFF.

The chain joins TRBV4-3 to TRBJ1-2; D gene unclear. Germline CDR1 reads LGHNA; CDR2 reads YSLEER. The CDR3 is 13 amino acids. V lost 3 bases, J lost 7 bases, and 12 bases lay in between. The DNA for the CDR3 is TGCGCCAGCAGCCAGTGGGAGAGTGGTGGCTACACCTTC. Protein: CASSQWESGGYTF.

This rearrangement joins TRBV5-1 to TRBJ2-5; D perhaps matches TRBD1 (6 bases). The V end lost 0 bases, the J end lost 2 bases, and 11 bases lay between the germline ends. The V gene's germline CDR1 is SGHRS and CDR2 YFSETQ. The CDR3 spans 15 residues. CDR3 residues: CASSLESGTQETQYF. The CDR3 DNA reads as TGCGCCAGCAGCTTGGAATCCGGGACACAAGAGACCCAGTACTTC.

The chain combines TRBV27 with TRBJ2-5; D perhaps matches TRBD2 (5 bases). V lost 4 bases and J 2 bases, leaving 8 bases between the germline ends. The CDR3 has 13 residues. The germline CDR1 and CDR2 sequences are MNHEY and SMNVEV (reference sequence). The CDR3 is CASSSSRQETQYF. Here the CDR3 DNA reads TGTGCCAGCAGTTCTAGCAGGCAAGAGACCCAGTACTTC.

In its sample, this clone was seen a few times. The rearrangement links TRBV7-9 to TRBJ2-2; 7 nucleotides line up with TRBD1. Unmatched junction bases numbered 7, after V lost 5 bases and J lost 4 bases. The CDR3 has 15 residues. Germline V lookup: CDR1 SEHNR, CDR2 FQNEAQ (reference sequence). In nucleotides, the CDR3 is TGTGCCAGCAGCCAGACAGGGCGGTTCACCGGGGAGCTGTTTTTT. It is translated as CASSQTGRFTGELFF. The variable domain in full, completed from reference TRBV7-9 and TRBJ2-2, reads DTGVSQNPRHKITKRGQNVTFRCDPISEHNRLYWYRQTLGQGPEFLTYFQNEAQLEKSRLLSDRFSAERPKGSFSTLEIQRTEQGDSAMYLCASSQTGRFTGELFFGEGSRLTVL.

The chain links TRBV9 to TRBJ1-1; D remains ambiguous. Trimming cost V 2 bases and J 3 bases, with 11 bases left between them. CDR3 length: 14 residues. Germline V lookup: CDR1 SGDLS, CDR2 YYNGEE. CDR3 nucleotides: TGTGCCAGCAGCGTTACCTGGGGAGACACTGAAGCTTTCTTT. The encoded protein is CASSVTWGDTEAFF.

CDR3 loop: CASSLYGGATNEKLFF. CDR3 nucleotides: TGTGCCAGCAGCTTGTACGGGGGAGCAACTAATGAAAAACTGTTTTTT. V and J are TRBV5-8 and TRBJ1-4, with D possibly matching TRBD1 (5 bases). Germline V gene sequence: CDR1 SGHTS, CDR2 YDEGEE. V lost 1 base, J lost 0 bases, and 10 bases lay in between. The CDR3 has 16 amino acids.